Following are 20 T cell receptor beta chains from one sample sequenced in a study of T-cell reconstitution after alpha-beta-depleted transplantation in children. This sample's TCRbeta library carried unique molecular identifier barcodes. TCRdb re-analysed the PCR reads in MiXCR, keeping a single row per CDR3 protein. Among 350,000 to 450,000 distinct CDR3 sequences listed, less than 15% were seen once. The source was PBMCs, collected from the stem cell graft. The receptors derive from a human donor who donated a stem cell graft to a child with Fanconi anemia.

At least ten counts were recorded for this clonotype. This chain uses TRBV12-3 or TRBV12-4 with TRBJ2-7, with D unclear. The germline V and J ends were trimmed by 1 base and 2 bases, with 3 bases remaining between them. This CDR3 has 12 amino acids. The CDR3 loop reads CASSLGTYEQYF. DNA of the CDR3: TGTGCCAGCAGTTTAGGGACCTACGAGCAGTACTTC.

The chain employs TRBV10-3 and TRBJ2-3, with TRBD1 identical over 7 bases. Germline V gives CDR1 ENHRY, CDR2 SYGVKD. There are 12 residues in the CDR3. With V trimmed by 6 bases and J by 6 bases, 3 bases remained unmatched. CDR3 DNA: TGTGCCATCAGGACAGGGACGGATACGCAGTATTTT. It yields the protein CAIRTGTDTQYF.

This clonotype was counted at least ten times. The rearrangement joins TRBV5-1 to TRBJ1-2, with unresolved D. Looked up from germline, CDR1 is SGHRS and CDR2 is YFSETQ. The CDR3 has 15 amino acids. V was clipped by 1 base and J by 4 bases, with 14 bases between them. The CDR3 region is CASSLIGRSPYGYTF. The CDR3 coding sequence is TGCGCCAGCAGCTTGATTGGAAGATCCCCCTATGGCTACACCTTC.

This clonotype was found many times. The chain joins TRBV7-8 to TRBJ1-1; 7 bases map to TRBD1. This CDR3 contains 15 residues. V lost 1 base to trimming and J lost 1 base; unmatched junction nucleotides: 3. Per the germline V gene, CDR1 is SGHVS and CDR2 is FQNEAQ. DNA for the CDR3: TGTGCCAGCAGCTTAGACAGGGGCCCGAACACTGAAGCTTTCTTT. It translates to CASSLDRGPNTEAFF.

This clonotype occurred a few times. V and J are TRBV5-1 and TRBJ2-1; D may be TRBD1 or TRBD2 (5 bases each). CDR3 size: 16 residues. From germline, CDR1 is SGHRS and CDR2 YFSETQ. V was cut by 0 bases and J by 8 bases, with 18 bases left in between. The CDR3 here is CASSLGGLGQGDEQFF. CDR3 DNA: TGCGCCAGCAGCTTGGGTGGGTTGGGGCAGGGAGATGAGCAGTTCTTC.

V and J are TRBV2 and TRBJ1-2; unclear D gene. Germline CDR1 reads SNHLY; CDR2 reads FYNNEI. V dropped 11 bases and J dropped 3 bases, with 16 bases sitting between them. The CDR3 is made up of 13 amino acids. CDR3 nucleotides: TGTGCCGCAACTCCCGGGGTTCACTATGGCTACACCTTC. Translation: CAATPGVHYGYTF.

At least ten counts were recorded for this clonotype. The CDR3 here is CASSPSGSADYGYTF. CDR3 in DNA: TGCGCCAGCAGCCCGTCAGGGTCGGCTGACTATGGCTACACCTTC. The V and J genes are TRBV5-1 and TRBJ1-2, with D possibly being TRBD1 (5 bases). The CDR3 sequence is 15 residues long. Trimming removed 4 bases from V and 3 bases from J, with 16 bases in between. Germline CDR1 is SGHRS and CDR2 is YFSETQ.

This clonotype appeared many times. V is TRBV7-9 and J is TRBJ2-2; D ambiguous. The V end lost 2 bases, the J end lost 2 bases, and 3 bases lay between the germline ends. The V gene's germline CDR1 is SEHNR and CDR2 FQNEAQ (reference sequence). The CDR3 has 13 amino acids. This CDR3 is CASSLYNTGELFF. The CDR3 bases are TGTGCCAGCAGCTTATATAACACCGGGGAGCTGTTTTTT. Drawing the rest from reference TRBV7-9 and TRBJ2-2, the complete variable domain is DTGVSQNPRHKITKRGQNVTFRCDPISEHNRLYWYRQTLGQGPEFLTYFQNEAQLEKSRLLSDRFSAERPKGSFSTLEIQRTEQGDSAMYLCASSLYNTGELFFGEGSRLTVL.

The chain is built from TRBV29-1 and TRBJ2-1; tentative D call: TRBD2 (5 bases). The germline V gene encodes CDR1 SQVTM and CDR2 ANQGSEA. With 4 bases removed from V and 6 bases from J, the gap between germline ends came to 7 bases. CDR3 length: 11 residues. CDR3 coding DNA: TGCAGCGTTGGGGGAGCCAATGAGCAGTTCTTC. Protein: CSVGGANEQFF.

The sample holds many counts of this clonotype. This chain uses TRBV29-1 with TRBJ2-3; D call uncertain. Germline assignment: CDR1 SQVTM and CDR2 ANQGSEA. The CDR3 contains 13 residues. V shed 4 bases and J shed 4 bases, with 12 bases lying between them. The CDR3 coding sequence is TGCAGCGTTGCAATGTCGGGTGCAGATACGCAGTATTTT. Encoded protein: CSVAMSGADTQYF.

This clonotype appeared many times. V and J are TRBV7-2 and TRBJ2-3; D is ambiguous. V lost 3 bases to trimming and J lost 8 bases, with 15 bases between them. Germline V CDR1 and CDR2: SGHTA, FQGNSA. This CDR3 has 14 amino acids. The CDR3 DNA reads TGTGCCAGCAGCTTCCGAGACAAGCTTTCTACGCAGTATTTT. It is translated as CASSFRDKLSTQYF.

This clonotype was recorded a few times. The rearrangement uses TRBV29-1 and TRBJ1-1; weak D call: TRBD1 (5 bases). Per germline, CDR1 SQVTM and CDR2 ANQGSEA. Trimming took off 0 bases at V and 0 bases at J, with 11 bases between the two ends. The CDR3 contains 15 residues. The DNA of the CDR3 is TGCAGCGTTGAAGAGGGGGAGACAATGAACACTGAAGCTTTCTTT. Translated, it gives CSVEEGETMNTEAFF.

There are many counts of this clonotype. The CDR3 DNA reads as TGTGCCAGCAGCTCTCAGGGGGCAATAGGGACCCAGTACTTC. Residues: CASSSQGAIGTQYF. The rearrangement uses TRBV5-5 and TRBJ2-5; 8 bases agree with TRBD1. J gave up 7 bases and V 3 bases, and 8 bases lay outside the gene matches. This CDR3 is 14 amino acids long. Germline loops: CDR1 SGHKS, CDR2 YYEKEE (reference sequence).

This clonotype has more than one count but fewer than ten. The V and J genes are TRBV5-5 and TRBJ2-1; D tentatively fits TRBD1 or TRBD2 (6 bases each). Trimming removed 4 bases at V and 2 bases at J, with 13 bases between. Germline CDR1 SGHKS, CDR2 YYEKEE (reference sequence). The CDR3 loop spans 15 amino acids. This chain's CDR3 is CASSTVRGPYNEQFF. The CDR3 nucleotides are TGTGCCAGCAGCACCGTCCGGGGGCCCTACAATGAGCAGTTCTTC. The complete variable domain, with remaining parts taken from reference TRBV5-5 and TRBJ2-1, reads DAGVTQSPTHLIKTRGQQVTLRCSPISGHKSVSWYQQVLGQGPQFIFQYYEKEERGRGNFPDRFSARQFPNYSSELNVNALLLGDSALYLCASSTVRGPYNEQFFGPGTRLTVL.

A note on this clonotype: One base away lies a much larger clone, so this may be a sequencing read error. The conserved phenylalanine or tryptophan normally closing the CDR3 is absent here, so this likely arose from a read error. The CDR3 region is CASSVLQNSNQPQHC. CDR3 sequence (DNA): TGTGCCAGCAGTGTACTTCAGAATAGCAATCAGCCCCAGCATTGT. The chain combines TRBV6-5 with TRBJ1-5; D call uncertain. The CDR3 has 15 residues. Germline V lookup: CDR1 MNHEY, CDR2 SVGAGI. Trimming removed 5 bases at V and 0 bases at J, with 11 bases between.

This clonotype came up many times. The chain recombines TRBV28 with TRBJ1-1; D call uncertain. The CDR3 spans 11 residues. CDR1 MDHEN and CDR2 SYDVKM come from the germline V gene. V lost 3 bases to trimming and J lost 9 bases, with 8 bases between them. CDR3: CASSFLDQAFF. CDR3 sequence (DNA): TGTGCCAGCAGTTTTTTGGACCAAGCTTTCTTT.

This clonotype was recorded a few times. The chain couples TRBV3-1 to TRBJ2-3, with D tentatively TRBD2 (5 bases). Between the trimmed V and J ends, which lost 4 bases and 5 bases, there was a span of 7 bases. Germline-derived CDR1 and CDR2 are LGHDT and YNNKEL (reference sequence). CDR3 length: 12 residues. The CDR3 DNA sequence: TGTGCCAGCAGCCCAACTAGAGATACGCAGTATTTT. It translates to CASSPTRDTQYF.

This clonotype was seen more than once but under ten times. The rearrangement links TRBV25-1 to TRBJ1-2; D is perhaps TRBD1 (5 bases). Germline lookup yields CDR1 MGHDK and CDR2 SYGVNS. The length of the CDR3 is 15 residues. Deletions cut 1 base from V and 3 bases from J, with 12 bases between. The CDR3 coding sequence is TGTGCCAGCAGTGAATTTGGGGCGAGGGACTATGGCTACACCTTC. Translating gives CASSEFGARDYGYTF.

There are many counts of this clonotype. V gene TRBV15 combines with J gene TRBJ2-7, with 8 bases lining up with TRBD2. Germline CDR1 reads LNHNV; CDR2 reads YYDKDF (reference sequence). Losses at the gene ends were 5 bases for V and 7 bases for J; bases not matched to a gene: 7. The CDR3 covers 13 residues. CDR3 bases: TGTGCCACCAGCGTCCGGGGGGGACCTGAGCAGTACTTC. This translates into CATSVRGGPEQYF.

J is TRBJ1-2 and V is TRBV29-1, with D perhaps TRBD1 (5 bases). Trimming removed 3 bases at V and 0 bases at J, with 14 bases between. The CDR3 has 15 amino acids. Germline-derived CDR1 and CDR2 are SQVTM and ANQGSEA. The CDR3 sequence: CSVDVWGGPNYGYTF. CDR3 DNA sequence: TGCAGCGTTGATGTCTGGGGCGGACCTAACTATGGCTACACCTTC.